Shown below are 19 T cell receptor beta chains from a single sample sequenced in a study of T cells in narcolepsy. The data were produced by immunoSEQ multiplex PCR, yet TCRdb's version contains in-frame clones alone and is incomplete. The table includes approximately 11,000 clones, 90% to 95% detected once. Sequencing used CD45RA- memory CD4+ T cells from PBMCs. All receptors come from a human donor with narcolepsy.

The V call is TRBV2, the J call TRBJ2-1, with 7 positions matching TRBD2. J gave up 6 bases and V 4 bases, and 3 bases lay outside the gene matches. The CDR3 consists of 13 residues. Germline CDR1 is SNHLY and CDR2 is FYNNEI. CDR3 sequence: CASSAERGNEQFF. CDR3 sequence (DNA): TGTGCCAGCAGTGCCGAGCGGGGCAATGAGCAGTTCTTC.

The chain has TRBV6-1 and TRBJ1-4; D is undetermined. The CDR3 is 16 residues long. V shed 0 bases and J shed 2 bases, with 10 bases lying between them. Germline assignment: CDR1 MNHNS and CDR2 SASEGT. In DNA, the CDR3 is TGTGCCAGCAGTGAAGCGGCGGGCTTGACTAATGAAAAACTGTTTTTT. It yields the protein CASSEAAGLTNEKLFF.

The CDR3 nucleotides read TGTGCCAGCAGGACACCTAGCACAGATACGCAGTATTTT. It translates to CASRTPSTDTQYF. V is TRBV10-3 and J is TRBJ2-3; D might be TRBD1 (5 bases). CDR1 and CDR2 (germline): ENHRY, SYGVKD. This CDR3 is 13 amino acids long. V was pared by 10 bases and J by 0 bases, with 11 bases between.

This clone appeared once. The genes are TRBV5-1 and TRBJ1-2, with 7 bases fitting TRBD1. The CDR3 covers 13 residues. Germline CDR1 reads SGHRS; CDR2 reads YFSETQ. With V trimmed by 6 bases and J by 8 bases, 10 bases remained unmatched. The CDR3 loop reads CASTLQGDEGYTF. The CDR3 DNA reads TGCGCCAGCACCCTGCAGGGGGACGAGGGCTACACCTTC.

The gene calls are TRBV7-9 and TRBJ1-1; D call uncertain. V was trimmed by 8 bases and J by 0 bases, leaving 7 bases between them. The CDR3 extends over 12 amino acids. From germline, CDR1 is SEHNR and CDR2 FQNEAQ (reference sequence). DNA for the CDR3: TGTGCCAGCCACCTTATGAACACTGAAGCTTTCTTT. Its protein product is CASHLMNTEAFF.

The chain uses TRBV9 and TRBJ1-4; D perhaps matches TRBD1 (5 bases). V dropped 3 bases and J dropped 0 bases, with 9 bases sitting between them. This CDR3 contains 15 residues. Germline V gene lookup returns CDR1 SGDLS and CDR2 YYNGEE. CDR3 region: CASSADSTTNEKLFF. CDR3 bases: TGTGCCAGCAGCGCAGACAGTACAACTAATGAAAAACTGTTTTTT. The full variable domain, completed using reference TRBV9 and TRBJ1-4, is DSGVTQTPKHLITATGQRVTLRCSPRSGDLSVYWYQQSLDQGLQFLIQYYNGEERAKGNILERFSAQQFPDLHSELNLSSLELGDSALYFCASSADSTTNEKLFFGSGTQLSVL.

This chain joins TRBV9 and TRBJ1-1, with D unclear. The CDR3 sequence is 15 residues long. Germline V gene sequence: CDR1 SGDLS, CDR2 YYNGEE. Trimming stripped 3 bases from V and 6 bases from J, with 18 bases between. The CDR3 here is CASSASDYRASEAFF. CDR3 in DNA: TGTGCCAGCAGCGCCTCCGACTATAGGGCGTCTGAAGCTTTCTTT.

The V gene is TRBV11-2, the J gene TRBJ2-5; D possibly corresponds to TRBD1 (5 bases). V lost 0 bases and J 7 bases, leaving 6 bases between the germline ends. From germline, CDR1 is SGHAT and CDR2 FQNNGV. The CDR3 has 12 residues. The CDR3 spells CASSLDRGTQYF. In nucleotides, the CDR3 is TGTGCCAGCAGCTTAGATAGGGGGACCCAGTACTTC.

Concerning this clone: The same CDR3 can be traced to other DNA sequences in this sample. The rearrangement uses TRBV29-1 and TRBJ1-1; 9 nucleotides agree with TRBD1. The trim removed 6 bases at V and 2 bases at J, leaving 4 bases unmatched. The length of the CDR3 is 13 residues. Germline V CDR1 and CDR2: SQVTM, ANQGSEA. In DNA, the CDR3 is TGCAGCGTAAGGACAGGGGAAAACACTGAAGCTTTCTTT. This sequence encodes CSVRTGENTEAFF.

The V gene is TRBV7-9, the J gene TRBJ2-2; 10 nucleotides line up with TRBD2. V lost 0 bases and J lost 5; bases outside the gene matches: 3. The length of the CDR3 is 16 residues. Germline-derived CDR1 and CDR2 are SEHNR and FQNEAQ (reference sequence). The CDR3 is CASSLASGRVTGELFF. DNA of the CDR3: TGTGCCAGCAGCTTAGCGAGCGGGAGGGTAACCGGGGAGCTGTTTTTT.

This clone was counted a single time. The chain couples TRBV11-2 to TRBJ2-3, with D possibly being TRBD2 (6 bases). Trimming removed 5 bases at V and 2 bases at J, with 17 bases between. CDR1 SGHAT and CDR2 FQNNGV come from the germline V gene. The CDR3 covers 16 residues. CDR3 nucleotide sequence: TGTGCCAGCAGCCCACGGCGCGGGGATCACACAGATACGCAGTATTTT. Translated, it gives CASSPRRGDHTDTQYF.

The rearrangement joins TRBV30 to TRBJ2-1, with 12 bases matching TRBD2. CDR3 size: 14 residues. Germline CDR1 and CDR2: GTSNPN and SVGIG (reference sequence). The junction had 5 bases not matched to a gene; V was cut back by 3 bases and J by 8 bases. CDR3 DNA sequence: TGTGCCTGGAGAACTAGCGGGGGGATGGATGAGCAGTTCTTC. It encodes CAWRTSGGMDEQFF.

CDR3 amino acids: CASSPQGFDYEQYF. In nucleotides, the CDR3 is TGTGCCAGTAGCCCACAGGGGTTCGACTACGAGCAGTACTTC. The chain links TRBV19 to TRBJ2-7; 7 bases agree with TRBD1. The CDR3 is 14 amino acids. Per germline, CDR1 LNHDA and CDR2 SQIVND (reference sequence). V trimming: 6 bases; J trimming: 3 bases; junction bases outside the gene matches: 8.

The CDR3 region is CASSHTPSGIAYEQYF. CDR3 nucleotide sequence: TGCGCCAGCAGCCATACCCCTAGCGGGATAGCCTACGAGCAGTACTTC. The chain employs TRBV4-1 and TRBJ2-7; 9 bases are shared with TRBD2. The V gene's germline CDR1 is MGHRA and CDR2 YSYEKL. This CDR3 contains 16 residues. Trimming at V came to 3 bases and at J to 2 bases, leaving 8 bases not matched to a gene.

The chain links TRBV6-1 to TRBJ2-2; D not resolved. Germline loops: CDR1 MNHNS, CDR2 SASEGT. This CDR3 has 14 amino acids. Trimming cost V 1 base and J 4 bases, with 7 bases left between them. CDR3 protein: CASSEVRVTGELFF. CDR3 in DNA: TGTGCCAGCAGTGAAGTAAGGGTCACCGGGGAGCTGTTTTTT.

This rearrangement joins TRBV5-1 to TRBJ1-6; D unresolved. Germline loops: CDR1 SGHRS, CDR2 YFSETQ. V was pared by 7 bases and J by 8 bases, with 19 bases between. The CDR3 consists of 15 residues. The CDR3 DNA reads as TGCGCCAGCCGCCTCTCGCTCTCCTCAGATTCACCCCTCCACTTT. This sequence encodes CASRLSLSSDSPLHF.

In its sample, this clone was seen a few times. The rearrangement links TRBV11-3 to TRBJ1-1; 7 bases align to TRBD1. The junction had 9 bases not matched to a gene; V was cut back by 6 bases and J by 2 bases. The V gene's germline CDR1 is SGHNT and CDR2 YENEEA. The CDR3 spans 15 residues. CDR3 sequence: CASRPPGTANTEAFF. DNA of the CDR3: TGTGCCAGCAGACCCCCCGGGACAGCTAACACTGAAGCTTTCTTT.

V and J are TRBV5-4 and TRBJ1-1; 7 nucleotides line up with TRBD1. V gave up 4 bases and J gave up 10 bases; unmatched junction bases: 7. The CDR3 has 12 amino acids. Per the germline V gene, CDR1 is SGHNT and CDR2 is YYREEE (reference sequence). In DNA, the CDR3 is TGTGCCAGCAGCCTGGGACAGAGGGGAGCTTTCTTT. Its protein product is CASSLGQRGAFF.

The gene calls are TRBV5-1 and TRBJ2-2; 9 nucleotides align to TRBD1. The trim removed 5 bases at V and 6 bases at J, leaving 8 bases unmatched. CDR3 length: 15 residues. CDR1 and CDR2 (germline): SGHRS, YFSETQ. CDR3 nucleotide sequence: TGCGCCAGCAGTTCCGGGACAGGGTCTGCCGGGGAGCTGTTTTTT. This translates into CASSSGTGSAGELFF.